This TCR beta chain was recorded in a study of blood T cell repertoires in COVID-19. Study details: Collection of acute and convalescent COVID-19 samples took place in the United States, Italy and Spain. In each case, the material was cDNA or gDNA derived from T cells, B-cell-depleted T cells, or PBMCs.

The germline CDR1 and CDR2 sequences are MNHNS and SASEGT. The CDR3 consists of 16 residues. The V and J ends lost 1 base and 2 bases, in that order; junction bases with no gene match: 5. Using immunoSEQ multiplex PCR, the repertoire was profiled, and TCRdb retains in-frame clones only, with some absent. Of 45,000 to 60,000 clones in the sample, roughly four fifths were seen once. The chain has TRBV6-1 and TRBJ2-5, with 9 bases matching TRBD2. This TCR was sampled from a woman aged 60 to 75 with acute or convalescent COVID-19. Sequencing was done on a sample of peripheral blood. This CDR3 is CASSEGSGRGQETQYF. The CDR3 region has the DNA TGTGCCAGCAGTGAAGGTAGCGGGAGAGGGCAAGAGACCCAGTACTTC.